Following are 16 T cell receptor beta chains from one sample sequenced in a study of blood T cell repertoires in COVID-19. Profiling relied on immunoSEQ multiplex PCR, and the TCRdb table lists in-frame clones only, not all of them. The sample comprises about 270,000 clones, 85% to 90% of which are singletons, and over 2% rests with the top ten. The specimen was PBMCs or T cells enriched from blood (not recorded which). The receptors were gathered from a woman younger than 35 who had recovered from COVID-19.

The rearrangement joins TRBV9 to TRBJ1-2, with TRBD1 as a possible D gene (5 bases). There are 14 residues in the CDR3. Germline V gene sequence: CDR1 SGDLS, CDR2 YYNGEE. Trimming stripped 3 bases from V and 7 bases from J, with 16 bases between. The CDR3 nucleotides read TGTGCCAGCAGCGGGATCCTGCTGGGGGGTGGCTACACCTTC. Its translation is CASSGILLGGGYTF.

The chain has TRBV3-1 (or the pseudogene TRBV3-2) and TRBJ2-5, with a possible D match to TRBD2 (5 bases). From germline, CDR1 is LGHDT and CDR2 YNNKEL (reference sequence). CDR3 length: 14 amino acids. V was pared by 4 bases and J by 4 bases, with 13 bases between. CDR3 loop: CASSLQRSPETQYF. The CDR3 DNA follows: TGTGCCAGCAGCCTGCAGCGGTCCCCAGAGACCCAGTACTTC.

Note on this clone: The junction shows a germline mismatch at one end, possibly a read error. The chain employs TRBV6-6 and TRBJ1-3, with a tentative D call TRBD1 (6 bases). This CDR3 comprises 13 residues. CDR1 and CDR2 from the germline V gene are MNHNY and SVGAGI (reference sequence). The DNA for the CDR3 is TGTGCCAGCGGGACGGGACATCTAAACACCATGTATTTT. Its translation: CASGTGHLNTMYF.

CDR3 DNA sequence: TGTGCCAGCAGCCAAGGACAGGGGGCCTCTGGCTACACCTTC. This sequence encodes CASSQGQGASGYTF. The chain employs TRBV3-1 (or the pseudogene TRBV3-2) and TRBJ1-2; the match to TRBD1 covers 10 bases. The germline CDR1 and CDR2 sequences are LGHDT and YNNKEL (reference sequence). With V trimmed by 1 base and J by 7 bases, 3 bases remained unmatched. The CDR3 contains 14 residues.

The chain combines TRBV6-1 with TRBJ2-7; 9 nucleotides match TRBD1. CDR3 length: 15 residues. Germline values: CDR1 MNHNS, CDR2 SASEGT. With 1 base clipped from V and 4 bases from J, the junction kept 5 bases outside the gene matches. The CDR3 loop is CASSEGTGDWYEQYF. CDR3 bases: TGTGCCAGCAGTGAAGGGACAGGGGACTGGTACGAGCAGTACTTC.

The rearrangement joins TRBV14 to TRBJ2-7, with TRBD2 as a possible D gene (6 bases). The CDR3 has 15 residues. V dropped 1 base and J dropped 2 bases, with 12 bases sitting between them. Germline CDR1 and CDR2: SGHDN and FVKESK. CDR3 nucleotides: TGTGCCAGCAGCCAAGTTAGCGGAGGAACCTACGAGCAGTACTTC. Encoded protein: CASSQVSGGTYEQYF.

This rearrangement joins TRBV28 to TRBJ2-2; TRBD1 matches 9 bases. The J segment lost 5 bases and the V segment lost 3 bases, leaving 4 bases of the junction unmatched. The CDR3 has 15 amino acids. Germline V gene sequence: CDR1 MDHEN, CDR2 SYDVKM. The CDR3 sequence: CASSFRDRETGELFF. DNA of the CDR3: TGTGCCAGCAGTTTTAGGGACAGGGAGACCGGGGAGCTGTTTTTT. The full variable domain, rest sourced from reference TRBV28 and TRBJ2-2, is DVKVTQSSRYLVKRTGEKVFLECVQDMDHENMFWYRQDPGLGLRLIYFSYDVKMKEKGDIPEGYSVSREKKERFSLILESASTNQTSMYLCASSFRDRETGELFFGEGSRLTVL.

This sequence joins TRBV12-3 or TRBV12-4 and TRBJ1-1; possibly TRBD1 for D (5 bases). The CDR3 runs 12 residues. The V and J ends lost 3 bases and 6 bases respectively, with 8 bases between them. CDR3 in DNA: TGTGCCAGCAGTTTCCTAGGGGCTGAAGCTTTCTTT. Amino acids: CASSFLGAEAFF.

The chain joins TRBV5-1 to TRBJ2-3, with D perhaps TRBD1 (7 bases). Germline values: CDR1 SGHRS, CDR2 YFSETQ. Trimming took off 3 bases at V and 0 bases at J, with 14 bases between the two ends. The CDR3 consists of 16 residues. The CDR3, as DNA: TGCGCCAGCAGCTCGGAGGGGGCCGGAAGCACAGATACGCAGTATTTT. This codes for CASSSEGAGSTDTQYF.

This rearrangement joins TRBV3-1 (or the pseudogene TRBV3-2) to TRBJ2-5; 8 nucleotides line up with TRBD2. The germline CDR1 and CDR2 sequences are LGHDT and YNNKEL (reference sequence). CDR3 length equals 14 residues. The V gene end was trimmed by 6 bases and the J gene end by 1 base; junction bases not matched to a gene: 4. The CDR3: CASSQRGTQETQYF. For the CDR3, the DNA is TGTGCCAGCAGTCAGCGGGGGACCCAAGAGACCCAGTACTTC.

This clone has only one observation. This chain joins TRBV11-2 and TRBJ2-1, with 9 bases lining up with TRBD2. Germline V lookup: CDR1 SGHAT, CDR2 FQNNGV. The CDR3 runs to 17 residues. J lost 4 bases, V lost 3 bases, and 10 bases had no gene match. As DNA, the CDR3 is TGTGCCAGCAGCTTCCACCTCCTAGCGGGAACATACAATGAGCAGTTCTTC. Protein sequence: CASSFHLLAGTYNEQFF.

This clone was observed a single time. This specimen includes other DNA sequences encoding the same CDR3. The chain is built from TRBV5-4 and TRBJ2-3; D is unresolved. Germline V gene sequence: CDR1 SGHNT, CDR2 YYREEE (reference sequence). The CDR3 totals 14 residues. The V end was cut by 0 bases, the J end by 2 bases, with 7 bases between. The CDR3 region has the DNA TGTGCCAGCAGCTTGGGGCAGAACACAGATACGCAGTATTTT. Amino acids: CASSLGQNTDTQYF.

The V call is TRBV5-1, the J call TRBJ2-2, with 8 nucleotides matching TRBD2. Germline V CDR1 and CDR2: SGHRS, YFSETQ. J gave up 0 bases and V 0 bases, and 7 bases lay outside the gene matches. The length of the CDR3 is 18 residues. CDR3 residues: CASSLVPTGGTNTGELFF. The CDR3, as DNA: TGCGCCAGCAGCTTGGTCCCCACGGGGGGGACGAACACCGGGGAGCTGTTTTTT.

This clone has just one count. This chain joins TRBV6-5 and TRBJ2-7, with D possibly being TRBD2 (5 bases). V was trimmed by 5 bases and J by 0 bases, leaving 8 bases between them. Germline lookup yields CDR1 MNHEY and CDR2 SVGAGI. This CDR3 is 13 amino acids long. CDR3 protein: CASSTRNSYEQYF. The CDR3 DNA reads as TGTGCCAGCAGTACTAGGAACTCCTACGAGCAGTACTTC.

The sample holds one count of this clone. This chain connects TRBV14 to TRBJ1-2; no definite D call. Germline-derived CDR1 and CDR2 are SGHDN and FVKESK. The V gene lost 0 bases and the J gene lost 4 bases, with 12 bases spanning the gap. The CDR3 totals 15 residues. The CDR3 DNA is TGTGCCAGCAGCCAAGATTTCTTTGGCAGCTATGGCTACACCTTC. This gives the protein CASSQDFFGSYGYTF.

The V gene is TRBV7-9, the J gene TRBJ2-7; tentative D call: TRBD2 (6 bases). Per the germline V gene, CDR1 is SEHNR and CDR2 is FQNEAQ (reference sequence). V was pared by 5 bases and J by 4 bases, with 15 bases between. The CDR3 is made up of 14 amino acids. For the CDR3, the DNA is TGTGCCAGCAGCGATGGGGGAGGCGGGTACGAGCAGTACTTC. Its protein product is CASSDGGGGYEQYF. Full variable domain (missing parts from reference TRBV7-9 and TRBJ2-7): DTGVSQNPRHKITKRGQNVTFRCDPISEHNRLYWYRQTLGQGPEFLTYFQNEAQLEKSRLLSDRFSAERPKGSFSTLEIQRTEQGDSAMYLCASSDGGGGYEQYFGPGTRLTVT.